This T cell receptor beta chain was identified in a study of blood T cell repertoires in COVID-19. Sequencing was performed with immunoSEQ multiplex PCR; in TCRdb, only in-frame clones are kept and a portion is missing. The sample lists about 310,000 clones; approximately 90% were seen once. Germline-derived CDR1 and CDR2 are SGHVS and FQNEAQ. The CDR3 contains 19 residues. V lost 1 base and J 2 bases, leaving 20 bases between the germline ends. This chain links TRBV7-8 with TRBJ2-2; tentative D call: TRBD1 (5 bases). This receptor was obtained from a woman between 40 and 50 years old who had recovered from COVID-19. The sample was PBMCs or T cells enriched from blood (not recorded which). The chain's CDR3 is CASSLVPYTGLVNTGELFF. The CDR3, as DNA: TGTGCCAGCAGCTTAGTTCCCTATACAGGCTTAGTAAACACCGGGGAGCTGTTTTTT.